This T cell receptor (beta chain) emerged from a study of shared clonotypes between healthy human individuals. Study-level points and caveats: Of the naive CD4 clonotypes, about 5.4% were shared across a handful of donors.

The study drew all its donors from Caucasian adults living in Nashville, Tennessee. CD4+ cells underwent separation, giving CD45RA+ naive and CD45RA-negative memory subsets. The V and J ends lost 3 bases and 7 bases, in that order; junction bases with no gene match: 6. Germline V gene data show CDR1 as MNHEY and CDR2 as SMNVEV (reference sequence). The CDR3 runs 15 residues. Source study methods: Quality scores were absent from the junction-only immunoSEQ sequences, so filtering differed. Some clones are missing from TCRdb's copy, which holds only in-frame ones; the method was immunoSEQ multiplex PCR. V, J and clone size derive from that table, while D and trimming were established from the DNA sequence. The table records roughly 1,000,000 clones, around three quarters of them present only once. In this sample, this clone turned up once. The target antigen is unknown.

The sequencing input was memory CD4+ T cells from PBMCs. The subset: CD45RA-negative fraction. The chain employs TRBV27 and TRBJ1-6, with 7 bases identical to TRBD1. The sequence derives from a man aged 18 to 29 in good health. Some clones in this sample may be carry-over from other donors' samples. DNA for the CDR3: TGTGCCAGCAGTTTGAACAGGGGCGGGAATTCACCCCTCCACTTT. Protein sequence: CASSLNRGGNSPLHF.